A selection of T cell receptor beta chains follows, all from one sample in a study of cytomegalovirus exposure and HLA in healthy donors. Repertoires were generated with immunoSEQ multiplex PCR, while TCRdb's copy carries only in-frame clones and drops some. The sample shows 70,000 or so clones, about 73% of them seen only once. The sample taken for sequencing was PBMCs. These receptors all stem from a woman aged 30 to 39 in good health and CMV-seronegative. CDR3s include the opening cysteine and the closing phenylalanine or tryptophan. D genes are given only for firm matches. Some rows have no size entry. The others give once, few or many, or a class for an expanded clone.

cdr3_nt: TGTGCCAGCAGTGATTTTAGGGGGCACCAGCCCCAGCATTTT
cdr3_aa: CASSDFRGHQPQHF
clone_size: .
v_call: TRBV2
j_call: TRBJ1-5
d_call: TRBD1

cdr3_nt: TGTGCCAGCTCACCTTCGGAGGGGAGCACTGAAGCTTTCTTT
cdr3_aa: CASSPSEGSTEAFF
clone_size: .
v_call: TRBV18
j_call: TRBJ1-1
d_call: .

cdr3_nt: TGTGCCAGCAGCAAAGACAGAGTCATCTATGGCTACACCTTC
cdr3_aa: CASSKDRVIYGYTF
clone_size: few
v_call: TRBV21-1
j_call: TRBJ1-2
d_call: .

cdr3_nt: TGTGCCTGGAGTGTACAAGGGAGGCCCCAGCATTTT
cdr3_aa: CAWSVQGRPQHF
clone_size: .
v_call: TRBV30
j_call: TRBJ1-5
d_call: .

cdr3_nt: TGCGCCAGCAGCCAAGTGACAGGGCTTAACACTGAAGCTTTCTTT
cdr3_aa: CASSQVTGLNTEAFF
clone_size: few
v_call: TRBV4-1
j_call: TRBJ1-1
d_call: TRBD1

cdr3_nt: TGTGCCAGCAGTTACGACAGGGGGAAGGTAGATGAAAAACTGTTTTTT
cdr3_aa: CASSYDRGKVDEKLFF
clone_size: .
v_call: TRBV6-6
j_call: TRBJ1-4
d_call: TRBD1

cdr3_nt: TGTGCCAGCGGGGGGGGGAAAGTTACTGAAGCTTTCTTT
cdr3_aa: CASGGGKVTEAFF
clone_size: .
v_call: TRBV2
j_call: TRBJ1-1
d_call: .

cdr3_nt: TGCGCCAGCAGCTTGAGTACAGCAACTAATGAAAAACTGTTTTTT
cdr3_aa: CASSLSTATNEKLFF
clone_size: .
v_call: TRBV5-1
j_call: TRBJ1-4
d_call: .

cdr3_nt: TGTGCCTGGAGTCCGATACCCCAGGGGCCCGAGCAGTACTTC
cdr3_aa: CAWSPIPQGPEQYF
clone_size: .
v_call: TRBV30
j_call: TRBJ2-7
d_call: .

cdr3_nt: TGTGCCAGTACACGCAATCAGAACACTGAAGCTTTCTTT
cdr3_aa: CASTRNQNTEAFF
clone_size: few
v_call: TRBV6-5
j_call: TRBJ1-1
d_call: .

cdr3_nt: TGTGCCAGTAGGGACAGGGGAAACACTGAAGCTTTCTTT
cdr3_aa: CASRDRGNTEAFF
clone_size: .
v_call: TRBV19
j_call: TRBJ1-1
d_call: TRBD1

cdr3_nt: TGTGCCAGCAGCGGGGCCGAGAGATACTATGGCTACACCTTC
cdr3_aa: CASSGAERYYGYTF
clone_size: .
v_call: TRBV4-2
j_call: TRBJ1-2
d_call: .

cdr3_nt: TGCGCCAGCAGTGAGTCTGGAGGACAGGGGGACCACGAGCAGTACTTC
cdr3_aa: CASSESGGQGDHEQYF
clone_size: once
v_call: TRBV10-2
j_call: TRBJ2-7
d_call: TRBD1

cdr3_nt: TGCGCCAGCAGTTTCCAGGTCCCTGCAACTAATGAAAAACTGTTTTTT
cdr3_aa: CASSFQVPATNEKLFF
clone_size: .
v_call: TRBV5-1
j_call: TRBJ1-4
d_call: .

cdr3_nt: TGTGCCATCAGTGAAGGGAAAGGGGAGGGCTATCAGCCCCAGCATTTT
cdr3_aa: CAISEGKGEGYQPQHF
clone_size: .
v_call: TRBV10-3
j_call: TRBJ1-5
d_call: .

cdr3_nt: TGTGCCAGCAGCCAGACGGGGGGGCCCCCCTACGAGCAGTACTTC
cdr3_aa: CASSQTGGPPYEQYF
clone_size: .
v_call: TRBV9
j_call: TRBJ2-7
d_call: TRBD2

cdr3_nt: TGCAGCGTTCGACAGGGGGCTGGGGAGACCCAGTACTTC
cdr3_aa: CSVRQGAGETQYF
clone_size: .
v_call: TRBV29-1
j_call: TRBJ2-5
d_call: TRBD1

cdr3_nt: TGCGCCAGCAGCTCAAAGACCGAGAGACAAAATAGCAATCAGCCCCAGCATTTT
cdr3_aa: CASSSKTERQNSNQPQHF
clone_size: once
v_call: TRBV5-1
j_call: TRBJ1-5
d_call: .

cdr3_nt: TGCGCCAGCAGCTTGCTTAGCGGGGGGGCCTTTGCCAAAAACATTCAGTACTTC
cdr3_aa: CASSLLSGGAFAKNIQYF
clone_size: .
v_call: TRBV5-1
j_call: TRBJ2-4
d_call: TRBD2

cdr3_nt: TGTGCCAGCAGCTTGCCTAGCGGGGGGGCGTCGGCGCAGTATTTT
cdr3_aa: CASSLPSGGASAQYF
clone_size: .
v_call: TRBV5-4
j_call: TRBJ2-3
d_call: TRBD2

cdr3_nt: TGTGCCAGCTCACCACCCTTCACCGGGGAGCTGTTTTTT
cdr3_aa: CASSPPFTGELFF
clone_size: once
v_call: TRBV18
j_call: TRBJ2-2
d_call: .

cdr3_nt: TGTGCCAGCAGCTCGGGACAGGGGCAGAACACTGAAGCTTTCTTT
cdr3_aa: CASSSGQGQNTEAFF
clone_size: .
v_call: TRBV7-9
j_call: TRBJ1-1
d_call: TRBD1

cdr3_nt: TGTGCCAGCAGCTTATCACAGGGAAACAATGAGCAGTTCTTC
cdr3_aa: CASSLSQGNNEQFF
clone_size: .
v_call: TRBV2
j_call: TRBJ2-1
d_call: .

cdr3_nt: TGTGCCAGCAGTGATGGGACAGGGATGGGTGACACCGGGGAGCTGTTTTTT
cdr3_aa: CASSDGTGMGDTGELFF
clone_size: .
v_call: TRBV6-4
j_call: TRBJ2-2
d_call: TRBD1

cdr3_nt: TGTGCCAGCAGCTTCCGGACCGACAGGGGGCGCGTCCCCACTGAAGCTTTCTTT
cdr3_aa: CASSFRTDRGRVPTEAFF
clone_size: .
v_call: TRBV7-2
j_call: TRBJ1-1
d_call: TRBD1

cdr3_nt: TGTGCCAGCAGGACGGAGCCGAACACTGAAGCTTTCTTT
cdr3_aa: CASRTEPNTEAFF
clone_size: .
v_call: TRBV2
j_call: TRBJ1-1
d_call: .

cdr3_nt: TGTGCCAGCAGTTTCCCGGGACAGGGGATATACGAGCAGTACTTC
cdr3_aa: CASSFPGQGIYEQYF
clone_size: .
v_call: TRBV28
j_call: TRBJ2-7
d_call: TRBD1

cdr3_nt: TGCGCCAGCAGCCATACAGGGACATCTAACTATGGCTACACCTTC
cdr3_aa: CASSHTGTSNYGYTF
clone_size: .
v_call: TRBV4-1
j_call: TRBJ1-2
d_call: .

cdr3_nt: TGTGCCAGCGCCCAGAGAGCGGGGAGAACCACAGATACGCAGTATTTT
cdr3_aa: CASAQRAGRTTDTQYF
clone_size: .
v_call: TRBV7-2
j_call: TRBJ2-3
d_call: TRBD2

cdr3_nt: TGCGCCAGCAGCGCTTCCGGGACTAGCAAAGAGACCCAGTACTTC
cdr3_aa: CASSASGTSKETQYF
clone_size: .
v_call: TRBV4-3
j_call: TRBJ2-5
d_call: TRBD2

cdr3_nt: TGTGCCAGCAGCGGACAGCTTAACTATGGCTACACCTTC
cdr3_aa: CASSGQLNYGYTF
clone_size: once
v_call: TRBV7-2
j_call: TRBJ1-2
d_call: .

cdr3_nt: TGTGCCAGCAGTTCCCTCAGGACAGGGTTCGGAAAACTGTTTTTT
cdr3_aa: CASSSLRTGFGKLFF
clone_size: .
v_call: TRBV27
j_call: TRBJ1-4
d_call: TRBD1

cdr3_nt: TGTGCCAGCAGCTTAGGCCTGAGCTCTGGAAACACCATATATTTT
cdr3_aa: CASSLGLSSGNTIYF
clone_size: .
v_call: TRBV7-9
j_call: TRBJ1-3
d_call: .

cdr3_nt: TGCGCCAGCAGTCCACCGAGGGGGAGGGGGACTGAAGCTTTCTTT
cdr3_aa: CASSPPRGRGTEAFF
clone_size: .
v_call: TRBV23-1
j_call: TRBJ1-1
d_call: .

cdr3_nt: TGTGCCAGCAGCCTTGAAAGGCCGGGACTAGCGGGGGGGGCGAATGAGCAGTTCTTC
cdr3_aa: CASSLERPGLAGGANEQFF
clone_size: once
v_call: TRBV2
j_call: TRBJ2-1
d_call: TRBD2

cdr3_nt: TGTGCCAGCAGTTTATCAGGGGACGATGAAAAACTGTTTTTT
cdr3_aa: CASSLSGDDEKLFF
clone_size: few
v_call: TRBV6-5
j_call: TRBJ1-4
d_call: .

cdr3_nt: TGTGCTAGTGAGTGGACCAGCGGGGGGGCCAGTGAGCAGTTCTTC
cdr3_aa: CASEWTSGGASEQFF
clone_size: once
v_call: TRBV12-5
j_call: TRBJ2-1
d_call: TRBD2

cdr3_nt: TGTGCCAGCAGTTCCACTAGCGGGGGGATGGATGAGCAGTTCTTC
cdr3_aa: CASSSTSGGMDEQFF
clone_size: .
v_call: TRBV6-5
j_call: TRBJ2-1
d_call: TRBD2

cdr3_nt: TGCGCCAGCAGCCCTAAACCAGGGCAGGATAATGAAAAACTGTTTTTT
cdr3_aa: CASSPKPGQDNEKLFF
clone_size: .
v_call: TRBV5-1
j_call: TRBJ1-4
d_call: .

cdr3_nt: TGTGCCAGCAGCTTGAGGGACAGTAGCACAGATACGCAGTATTTT
cdr3_aa: CASSLRDSSTDTQYF
clone_size: .
v_call: TRBV5-6
j_call: TRBJ2-3
d_call: TRBD1

cdr3_nt: TGTGCCAGCAGCTTTCAGGGGGCGTACAATGAGCAGTTCTTC
cdr3_aa: CASSFQGAYNEQFF
clone_size: .
v_call: TRBV5-6
j_call: TRBJ2-1
d_call: TRBD1

cdr3_nt: TGTGCCAGCAGCTTAGCAACCCTGGCGGGGAAAACAGATACGCAGTATTTT
cdr3_aa: CASSLATLAGKTDTQYF
clone_size: few
v_call: TRBV7-8
j_call: TRBJ2-3
d_call: .

cdr3_nt: TGCGCCAGCAGCTTGGCGACAGATAACTATGGCTACACCTTC
cdr3_aa: CASSLATDNYGYTF
clone_size: .
v_call: TRBV5-1
j_call: TRBJ1-2
d_call: .